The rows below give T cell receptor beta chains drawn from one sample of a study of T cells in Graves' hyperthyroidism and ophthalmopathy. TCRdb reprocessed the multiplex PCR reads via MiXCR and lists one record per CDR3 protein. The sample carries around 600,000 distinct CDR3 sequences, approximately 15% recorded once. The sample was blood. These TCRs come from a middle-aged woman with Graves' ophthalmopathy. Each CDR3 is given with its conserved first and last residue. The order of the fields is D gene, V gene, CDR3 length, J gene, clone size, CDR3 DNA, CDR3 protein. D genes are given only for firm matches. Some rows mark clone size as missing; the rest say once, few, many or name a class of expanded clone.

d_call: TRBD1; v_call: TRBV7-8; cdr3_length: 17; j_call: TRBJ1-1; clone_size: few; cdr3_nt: TGTGCCAGCAGCTCCAAACTCATACAGGGGGTGAACACTGAAGCTTTCTTT; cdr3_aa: CASSSKLIQGVNTEAFF
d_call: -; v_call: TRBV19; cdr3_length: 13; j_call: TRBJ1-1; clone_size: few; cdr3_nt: TGTGCCAGTAGTATAAGAGGTTCGACTGAAGCTTTCTTT; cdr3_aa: CASSIRGSTEAFF
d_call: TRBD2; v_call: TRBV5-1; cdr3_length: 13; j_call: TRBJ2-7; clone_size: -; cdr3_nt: TGCGCCAGTAGCTTGGGCGGGAGGAACGAGCGGTACTTC; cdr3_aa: CASSLGGRNERYF
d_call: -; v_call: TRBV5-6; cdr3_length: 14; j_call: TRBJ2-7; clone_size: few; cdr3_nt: TGTGCCAGCAGCTTGTACTGGAGCTCCTACGAGCAGTACTTC; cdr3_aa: CASSLYWSSYEQYF
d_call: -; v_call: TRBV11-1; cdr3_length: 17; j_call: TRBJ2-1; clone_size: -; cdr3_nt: TGTGCCAGCGGTTCATACGGACAGGGAGGGTCCTACAATGAGCAGTTCTTC; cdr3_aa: CASGSYGQGGSYNEQFF
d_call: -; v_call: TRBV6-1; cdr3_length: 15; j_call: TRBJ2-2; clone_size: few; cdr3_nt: TGTGCCAGCAGCGAAGAAGGGAAGGGGCGCGGGGAGCTGTTTTTT; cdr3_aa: CASSEEGKGRGELFF
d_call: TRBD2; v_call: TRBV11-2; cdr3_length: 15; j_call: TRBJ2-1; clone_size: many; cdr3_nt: TGTGCCAGCACTTTTTCCGCGGGAGCTTTCAATGAGCAGTTCTTC; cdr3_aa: CASTFSAGAFNEQFF
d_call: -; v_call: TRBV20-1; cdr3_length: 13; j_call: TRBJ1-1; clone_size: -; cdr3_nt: TGCAGTGCCAGCCGGGGGGGGTACACTGAAGCTTTCTTT; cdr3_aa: CSASRGGYTEAFF
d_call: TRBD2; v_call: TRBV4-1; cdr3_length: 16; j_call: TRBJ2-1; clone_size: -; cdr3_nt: TGCGCCAGCAGCCACATGATTACTAGCGGGAGGAATGAGCAGTTCTTC; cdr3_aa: CASSHMITSGRNEQFF
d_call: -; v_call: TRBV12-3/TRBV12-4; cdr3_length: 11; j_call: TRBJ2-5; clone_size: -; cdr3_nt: TGTACCAGCGTTGGACAAGAGACCCAGTACTTC; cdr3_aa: CTSVGQETQYF
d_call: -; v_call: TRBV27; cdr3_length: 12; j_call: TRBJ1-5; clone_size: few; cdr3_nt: TGTGCCAGCAGTACGGGGGGCCAGCCCCAGCATTTT; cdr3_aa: CASSTGGQPQHF
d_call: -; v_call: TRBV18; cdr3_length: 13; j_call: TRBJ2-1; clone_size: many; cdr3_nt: TGTGCCACCCGCCGGGACACCTACAATGAGCAGTTCTTC; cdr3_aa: CATRRDTYNEQFF
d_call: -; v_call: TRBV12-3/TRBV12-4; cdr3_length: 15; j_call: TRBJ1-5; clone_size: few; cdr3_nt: TGTGCCAGCAGGACATCCAGGAGTAGCAATCAGCCCCAGCATTTT; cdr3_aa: CASRTSRSSNQPQHF
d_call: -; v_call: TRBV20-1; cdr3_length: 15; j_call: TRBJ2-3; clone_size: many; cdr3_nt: TGCAGTGTTAACAACGGGGAGATAACCACAGATACGCAGTATTTT; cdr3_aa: CSVNNGEITTDTQYF
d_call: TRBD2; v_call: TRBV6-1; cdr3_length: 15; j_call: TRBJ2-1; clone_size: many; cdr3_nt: TGTGCCAGCCGGCAGGCTAGCGGGAGCCTGGGTGAGCAGTTCTTC; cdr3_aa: CASRQASGSLGEQFF
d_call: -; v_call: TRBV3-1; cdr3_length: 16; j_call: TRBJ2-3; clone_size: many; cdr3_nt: TGTGCCAGCAGCCCCCGGGGCTACGGGATGACAGATACGCAGTATTTT; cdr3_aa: CASSPRGYGMTDTQYF
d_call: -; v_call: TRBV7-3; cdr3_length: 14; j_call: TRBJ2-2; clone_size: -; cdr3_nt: TGTGCCAGCAGCTTAGGGCCGGGCACCGGGGAGCTGTTTTTT; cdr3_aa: CASSLGPGTGELFF
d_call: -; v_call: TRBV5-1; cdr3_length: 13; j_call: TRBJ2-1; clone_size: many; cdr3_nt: TGCGCCAGCAGCTTCCGAAGTTTCGATGAGCAGTTCTTC; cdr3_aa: CASSFRSFDEQFF
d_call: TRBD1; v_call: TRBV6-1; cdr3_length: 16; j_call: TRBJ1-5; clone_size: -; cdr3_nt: TGTGCCAGCAGGCAACCGGGACAGGGGTATAATCAGCCCCAGCATTTT; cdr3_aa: CASRQPGQGYNQPQHF
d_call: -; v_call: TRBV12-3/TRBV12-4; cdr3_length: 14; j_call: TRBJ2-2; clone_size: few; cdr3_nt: TGTGCCAGCAGTCACAGGGTGCGGCACGGGGAGCTGTTTTTT; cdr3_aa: CASSHRVRHGELFF
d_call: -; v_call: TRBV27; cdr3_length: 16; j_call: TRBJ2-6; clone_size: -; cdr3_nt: TGTGCCAGCAGTCTACGTGTGTCCCCTGGGGCCAACGTCCTGACTTTC; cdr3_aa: CASSLRVSPGANVLTF
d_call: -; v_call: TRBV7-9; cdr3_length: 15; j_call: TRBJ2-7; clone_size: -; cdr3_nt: TGTGCCAGCAGCTTATTCTGGGCCCCTGCTGCCGAGCAGTACTTC; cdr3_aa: CASSLFWAPAAEQYF
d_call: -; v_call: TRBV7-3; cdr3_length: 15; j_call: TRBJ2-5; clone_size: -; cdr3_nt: TGTGCCAGCAGCTTAGCCCCGGCGAACCAAGAGACCCAGTACTTC; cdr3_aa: CASSLAPANQETQYF
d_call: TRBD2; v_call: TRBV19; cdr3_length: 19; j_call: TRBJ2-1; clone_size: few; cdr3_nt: TGTGCCAGTAGTACTCGACTAGCGGGAACGTCTGGCTCGTTCAATGAGCAGTTCTTC; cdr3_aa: CASSTRLAGTSGSFNEQFF
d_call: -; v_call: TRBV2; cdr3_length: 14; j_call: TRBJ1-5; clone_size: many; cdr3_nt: TGTGCCAGCAGTGTATCCAGGAGTAATCAGCCCCAGCATTTT; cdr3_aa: CASSVSRSNQPQHF
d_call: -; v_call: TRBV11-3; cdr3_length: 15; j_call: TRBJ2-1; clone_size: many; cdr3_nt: TGTGCCAGCAGCTTAAAGGGCAGGTGGATAGATGAGCAGTTCTTC; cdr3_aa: CASSLKGRWIDEQFF
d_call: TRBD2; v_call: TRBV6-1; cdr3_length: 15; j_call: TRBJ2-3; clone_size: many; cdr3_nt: TGTGCCAGCAGTGAAGCCCCGGGACTAACTGATACGCAGTATTTT; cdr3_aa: CASSEAPGLTDTQYF
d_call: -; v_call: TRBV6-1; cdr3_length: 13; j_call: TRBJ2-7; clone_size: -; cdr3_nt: TGTGCCAGCAGTTATCACTCTCGGGACGAGCAGTACTTC; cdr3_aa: CASSYHSRDEQYF
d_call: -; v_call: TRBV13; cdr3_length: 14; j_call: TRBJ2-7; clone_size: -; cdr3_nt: TGTGCCAGCAGCTCCCGGCAGGACTCCTACGAGCAGTACTTC; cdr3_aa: CASSSRQDSYEQYF
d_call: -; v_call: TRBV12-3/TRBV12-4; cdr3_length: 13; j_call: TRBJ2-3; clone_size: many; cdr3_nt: TGTGCCAGCAGCCTGACTCGTACAGATACGCAGTATTTT; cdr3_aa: CASSLTRTDTQYF
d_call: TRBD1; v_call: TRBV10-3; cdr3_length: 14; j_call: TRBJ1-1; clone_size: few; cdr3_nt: TGTGCCATCAGGGGGGACAGTCCGAACACTGAAGCTTTCTTT; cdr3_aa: CAIRGDSPNTEAFF
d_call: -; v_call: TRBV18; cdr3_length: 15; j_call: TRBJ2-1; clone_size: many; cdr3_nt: TGTGCCAGCTCACCAACGGAACTTATCGTGGATGAGCAGTTCTTC; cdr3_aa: CASSPTELIVDEQFF
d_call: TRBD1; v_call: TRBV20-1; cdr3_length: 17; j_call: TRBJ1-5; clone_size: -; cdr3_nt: TGCAGTGCTAGAGATTGGCAGGGGGATTATAGCAATCAGCCCCAGCATTTT; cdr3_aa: CSARDWQGDYSNQPQHF
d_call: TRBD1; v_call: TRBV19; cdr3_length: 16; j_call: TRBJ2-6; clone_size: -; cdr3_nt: TGTGCCTCCATGGACAGGGGAGGCTCTGGGGCCAACGTCCTGACTTTC; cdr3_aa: CASMDRGGSGANVLTF
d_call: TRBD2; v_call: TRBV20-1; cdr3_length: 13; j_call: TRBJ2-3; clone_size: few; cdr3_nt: TGCAGTGCTGTAAGCGGGGGGGCAGATACGCAGTATTTT; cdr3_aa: CSAVSGGADTQYF
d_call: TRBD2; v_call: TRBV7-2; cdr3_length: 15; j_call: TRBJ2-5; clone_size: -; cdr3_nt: TGTGCCAGCAGCCCAACTAGCGGGGTGGGAGAGACCCAGTACTTC; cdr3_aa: CASSPTSGVGETQYF
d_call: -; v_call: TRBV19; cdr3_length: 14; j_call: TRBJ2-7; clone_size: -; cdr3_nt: TGTGCCAGTAGTATGGGTCTAGCGTTCTACGAGCAGTACTTC; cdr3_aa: CASSMGLAFYEQYF
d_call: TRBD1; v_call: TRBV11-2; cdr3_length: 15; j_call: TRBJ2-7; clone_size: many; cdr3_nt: TGTGCCAGCAGCCGAGACAGGGGGCCCTCCTACGAGCAGTACTTC; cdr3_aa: CASSRDRGPSYEQYF
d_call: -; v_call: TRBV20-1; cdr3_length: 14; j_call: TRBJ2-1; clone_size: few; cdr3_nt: TGCAGTGCTCCGTATCGGGGTGGGGGGAATGAGCAGTTCTTC; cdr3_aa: CSAPYRGGGNEQFF
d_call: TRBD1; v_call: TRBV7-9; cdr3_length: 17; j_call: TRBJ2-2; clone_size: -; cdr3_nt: TGTGCCAGCAGCTTAGTATCGCAGGGGGCGGGCGCCGGGGAGCTGTTTTTT; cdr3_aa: CASSLVSQGAGAGELFF
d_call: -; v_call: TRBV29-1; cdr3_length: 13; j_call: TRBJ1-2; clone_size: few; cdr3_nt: TGCAGCGTGGGGAATACAGGGTCGGGCGGCTACACCTTC; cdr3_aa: CSVGNTGSGGYTF
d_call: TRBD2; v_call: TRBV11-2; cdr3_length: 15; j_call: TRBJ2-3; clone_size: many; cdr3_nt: TGTGCCAGCAGCTTGCGGGGGGGCCTCCCAGATACGCAGTATTTT; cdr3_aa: CASSLRGGLPDTQYF
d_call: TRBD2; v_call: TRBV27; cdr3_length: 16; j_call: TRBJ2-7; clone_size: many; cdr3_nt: TGTGCCAGCAGCCCTGAGTACGGGAGGAGCTCCTACGAGCAGTACTTC; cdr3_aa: CASSPEYGRSSYEQYF
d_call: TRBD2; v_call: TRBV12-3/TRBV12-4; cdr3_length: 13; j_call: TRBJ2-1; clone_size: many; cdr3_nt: TGTGCCAGCAGACCTAGCGGGAGTAATGAGCAGTTCTTC; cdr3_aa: CASRPSGSNEQFF
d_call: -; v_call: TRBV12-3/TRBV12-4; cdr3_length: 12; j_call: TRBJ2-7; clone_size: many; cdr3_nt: TGTGCCAGCAGTTCCCCTCCACTCGAGCAGTACTTC; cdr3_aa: CASSSPPLEQYF
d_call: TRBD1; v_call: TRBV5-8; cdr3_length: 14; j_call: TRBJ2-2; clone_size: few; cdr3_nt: TGTGCCAGCAGCTTGAGTCAGGGGGTTGGGGAGCTGTTTTTT; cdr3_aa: CASSLSQGVGELFF
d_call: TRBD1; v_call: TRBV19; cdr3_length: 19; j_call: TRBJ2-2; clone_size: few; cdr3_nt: TGTGCCAGTAGTATAGATAGGACGAAAGGGGGCGGTCGGACCGGGGAGCTGTTTTTT; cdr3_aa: CASSIDRTKGGGRTGELFF
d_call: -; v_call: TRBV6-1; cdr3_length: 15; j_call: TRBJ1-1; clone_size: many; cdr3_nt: TGTGCCAGCAGCCACCCCACCCCCATGAACACTGAAGCTTTCTTT; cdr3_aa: CASSHPTPMNTEAFF
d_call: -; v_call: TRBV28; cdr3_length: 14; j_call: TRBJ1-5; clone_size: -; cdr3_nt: TGTGCCAGCAGTTTAGGTCGGGGGAATCAGCCCCAGCATTTT; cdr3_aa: CASSLGRGNQPQHF
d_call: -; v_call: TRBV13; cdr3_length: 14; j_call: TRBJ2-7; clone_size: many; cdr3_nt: TGTGCCAGCACCCGAGGGCCGGACTCCTACGAGCAGTACTTC; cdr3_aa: CASTRGPDSYEQYF